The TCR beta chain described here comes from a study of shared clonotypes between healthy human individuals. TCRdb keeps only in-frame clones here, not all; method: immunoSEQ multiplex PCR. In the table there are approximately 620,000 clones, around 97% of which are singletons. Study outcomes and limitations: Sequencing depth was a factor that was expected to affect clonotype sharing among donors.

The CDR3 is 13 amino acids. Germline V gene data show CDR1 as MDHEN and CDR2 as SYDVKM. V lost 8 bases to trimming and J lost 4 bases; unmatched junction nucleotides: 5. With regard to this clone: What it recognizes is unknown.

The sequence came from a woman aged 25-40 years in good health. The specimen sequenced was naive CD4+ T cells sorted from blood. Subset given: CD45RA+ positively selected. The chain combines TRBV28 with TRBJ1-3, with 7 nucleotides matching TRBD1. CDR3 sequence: CASYRGRGNTIYF. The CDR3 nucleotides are TGTGCCAGCTACAGGGGCCGGGGAAACACCATATATTTT.